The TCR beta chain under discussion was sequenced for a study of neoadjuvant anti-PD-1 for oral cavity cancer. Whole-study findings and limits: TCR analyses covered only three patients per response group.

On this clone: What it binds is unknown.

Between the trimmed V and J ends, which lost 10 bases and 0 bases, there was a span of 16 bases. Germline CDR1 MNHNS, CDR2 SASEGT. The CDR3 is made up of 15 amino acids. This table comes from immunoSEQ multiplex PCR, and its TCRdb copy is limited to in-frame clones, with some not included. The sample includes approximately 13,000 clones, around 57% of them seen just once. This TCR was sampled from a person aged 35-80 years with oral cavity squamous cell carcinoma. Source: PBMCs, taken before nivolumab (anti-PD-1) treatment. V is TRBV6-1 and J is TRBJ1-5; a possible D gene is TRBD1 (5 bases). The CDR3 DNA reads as TGTGCCATTCGGGGCGGACTCTCTAGCAATCAGCCCCAGCATTTT. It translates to CAIRGGLSSNQPQHF.